These 26 T cell receptor beta chains were sequenced from one sample in a study of neoadjuvant anti-PD-1 for oral cavity cancer. Time point of the sample: after neoadjuvant nivolumab, at surgical resection. The repertoire was sequenced with immunoSEQ multiplex PCR; TCRdb's copy has only in-frame clones and lacks some. The sample comprises about 14,000 clones, 73% of which are singletons, and approximately 2.6% rests with the top ten. The sequencing here drew on PBMCs, taken after nivolumab (anti-PD-1) treatment. These receptors were obtained from a person aged 35 to 85 with oral cavity squamous cell carcinoma.

This chain links TRBV30 with TRBJ2-1, with D perhaps assigned TRBD1 or TRBD2 (5 bases each). The CDR3 length is 15 residues. Germline V gene lookup returns CDR1 GTSNPN and CDR2 SVGIG (reference sequence). Deletions cut 2 bases from V and 10 bases from J, with 21 bases between. The DNA of the CDR3 is TGTGCCTGGAGTCAGTTAGCCGGGACCATGGGCGAGCAGTTCTTC. Translated: CAWSQLAGTMGEQFF. Looking up the rest from reference TRBV30 and TRBJ2-1 gives the full variable domain: SQTIHQWPATLVQPVGSPLSLECTVEGTSNPNLYWYRQAAGRGLQLLFYSVGIGQISSEVPQNLSASRPQDRQFILSSKKLLLSDSGFYLCAWSQLAGTMGEQFFGPGTRLTVL.

The gene calls are TRBV7-3 and TRBJ2-2, with 9 nucleotides matching TRBD1. The V and J ends lost 3 bases and 6 bases, in that order; junction bases with no gene match: 11. The CDR3 is 17 residues long. CDR1 SGHTA and CDR2 FQGTGA come from the germline V gene. CDR3 coding DNA: TGTGCCAGCAGCTTTCTCTCCGGGACAGGGCCCCCCGGGGAGCTGTTTTTT. Translated, it gives CASSFLSGTGPPGELFF.

The chain has TRBV28 and TRBJ1-1; TRBD1 aligns across 11 bases. The trim removed 5 bases at V and 4 bases at J, leaving 6 bases unmatched. Germline CDR1 reads MDHEN; CDR2 reads SYDVKM. This CDR3 contains 15 residues. The CDR3 DNA sequence: TGTGCCAGCAGTCGATGGACAGGGGGCTTCACTGAAGCTTTCTTT. Translating it yields CASSRWTGGFTEAFF.

V is TRBV2 and J is TRBJ2-7, with TRBD2 matching over 16 bases. J was trimmed by 6 bases and V by 4 bases; bases with no gene match: 9. Germline V gives CDR1 SNHLY, CDR2 FYNNEI. The CDR3 spans 17 residues. The CDR3: CASSGGLAGGPALEQYF. The DNA for the CDR3 is TGTGCCAGCAGTGGGGGACTAGCGGGAGGGCCGGCTCTCGAGCAGTACTTC.

The chain is built from TRBV6-6 and TRBJ2-1; 11 bases fit TRBD2. Germline-derived CDR1 and CDR2 are MNHNY and SVGAGI (reference sequence). The V segment lost 6 bases and the J segment 4 bases; nucleotides outside the gene matches: 5. The CDR3 sequence is 15 residues long. CDR3 DNA sequence: TGTGCCAGCAGCCTAACTAGCGGGGGTTACAATGAGCAGTTCTTC. Amino acids: CASSLTSGGYNEQFF.

The chain joins TRBV9 to TRBJ2-7, with 9 bases identical to TRBD2. The ends lost 5 bases at V and 5 bases at J; junction bases unmatched: 14. Germline assignment: CDR1 SGDLS and CDR2 YYNGEE. The CDR3 consists of 16 residues. This CDR3 is CASSVVGSSGTHEQYF. DNA for the CDR3: TGTGCCAGCAGTGTGGTGGGATCTAGCGGGACTCACGAGCAGTACTTC. Full variable domain (missing parts from reference TRBV9 and TRBJ2-7): DSGVTQTPKHLITATGQRVTLRCSPRSGDLSVYWYQQSLDQGLQFLIQYYNGEERAKGNILERFSAQQFPDLHSELNLSSLELGDSALYFCASSVVGSSGTHEQYFGPGTRLTVT.

The J gene is TRBJ1-3, the V gene TRBV6-6, with 9 bases fitting TRBD1. The CDR3 extends over 14 amino acids. Trimming at V came to 4 bases and at J to 8 bases, leaving 6 bases not matched to a gene. The germline V gene encodes CDR1 MNHNY and CDR2 SVGAGI (reference sequence). In DNA, the CDR3 is TGTGCCAGCAGTTTTCCGGGACAGGGTGACACCATATATTTT. Its translation is CASSFPGQGDTIYF.

The chain uses TRBV11-2 and TRBJ2-7; 7 positions match TRBD1. V gave up 5 bases and J gave up 2 bases; unmatched junction bases: 6. The CDR3 spans 14 residues. In germline, CDR1 is SGHAT, CDR2 FQNNGV. The CDR3 protein is CASSREGQTYEQYF. As DNA, the CDR3 is TGTGCCAGCAGCCGCGAGGGACAGACCTACGAGCAGTACTTC.

V is TRBV27 and J is TRBJ2-2; no reliable D call. The CDR3 is 13 amino acids. Trimming pared 6 bases from V and 2 bases from J, leaving 7 bases between. Germline V gives CDR1 MNHEY, CDR2 SMNVEV (reference sequence). DNA of the CDR3: TGTGCCAGCAGAAGCAAAAACACCGGGGAGCTGTTTTTT. It yields the protein CASRSKNTGELFF.

The chain links TRBV7-8 to TRBJ2-7, with 7 bases that match TRBD1. The V gene's germline CDR1 is SGHVS and CDR2 FQNEAQ. V was pared by 1 base and J by 7 bases, with 7 bases of the junction left unmatched. The CDR3 covers 14 residues. This CDR3 reads CASSLDRGAEEQYF. CDR3 sequence (DNA): TGTGCCAGCAGCTTAGACAGGGGAGCTGAGGAGCAGTACTTC.

This clone occurred once. The V call is TRBV28, the J call TRBJ2-1; D is possibly TRBD1 (5 bases). V gave up 8 bases and J gave up 7 bases, with 15 bases separating them. Germline CDR1 reads MDHEN; CDR2 reads SYDVKM. The CDR3 loop spans 13 amino acids. CDR3 residues: CASRRASTNEQFF. The CDR3 DNA is TGTGCCAGCCGCAGGGCCAGCACTAATGAGCAGTTCTTC.

V and J are TRBV30 and TRBJ1-4, with D unresolved. Germline-derived CDR1 and CDR2 are GTSNPN and SVGIG (reference sequence). This CDR3 has 15 amino acids. V was pared by 1 base and J by 2 bases, with 11 bases between. The CDR3 loop reads CAWSEAASTNEKLFF. The CDR3 nucleotides are TGTGCCTGGAGTGAGGCGGCGAGCACTAATGAAAAACTGTTTTTT.

This clone appeared once. The CDR3 DNA reads as TGCGCCAGCAGCTTGGACCCGGGACGGGAAACTGAAGCTTTCTTT. The encoded protein is CASSLDPGRETEAFF. The chain carries TRBV5-1 and TRBJ1-1; D may be TRBD1 (5 bases). This CDR3 has 15 amino acids. Germline CDR1 reads SGHRS; CDR2 reads YFSETQ. The ends were cut back, 0 bases at V and 5 bases at J, with 14 bases in the middle.

The gene calls are TRBV11-2 and TRBJ1-2; tentative D call: TRBD1 (5 bases). The V gene lost 0 bases and the J gene lost 14 bases, with 10 bases spanning the gap. The CDR3 contains 11 residues. Germline values: CDR1 SGHAT, CDR2 FQNNGV. DNA of the CDR3: TGTGCCAGCAGCTTAGACCAGGGAAAGACCTTC. This gives the protein CASSLDQGKTF.

The CDR3 sequence: CAWAGATNEKLFF. The CDR3 DNA reads TGTGCCTGGGCAGGGGCAACTAATGAAAAACTGTTTTTT. The chain links TRBV30 to TRBJ1-4; weak D call: TRBD1 (6 bases). V lost 5 bases to trimming and J lost 0 bases, with 7 bases between them. The V gene's germline CDR1 is GTSNPN and CDR2 SVGIG (reference sequence). This CDR3 is 13 amino acids long.

V gene TRBV29-1 combines with J gene TRBJ2-1; TRBD2 agrees at 12 bases. Germline CDR1 SQVTM, CDR2 ANQGSEA. The CDR3 totals 15 residues. After removal of 6 bases from V and 5 bases from J, the junction contained 8 bases not matched to a gene. The DNA for the CDR3 is TGCAGCGTCGGACAGACTAGCGGGAGTAACAATGAGCAGTTCTTC. It encodes CSVGQTSGSNNEQFF.

This sequence joins TRBV7-9 and TRBJ2-7, with D unclear. Germline loops: CDR1 SEHNR, CDR2 FQNEAQ (reference sequence). CDR3 length: 12 residues. The ends were cut back, 5 bases at V and 4 bases at J, with 9 bases in the middle. The DNA of the CDR3 is TGTGCCAGCAGCCCAACAAATTACGAGCAGTACTTC. The encoded protein is CASSPTNYEQYF.

The rearrangement uses TRBV2 and TRBJ2-7; 9 nucleotides line up with TRBD2. V lost 5 bases and J lost 11; bases outside the gene matches: 10. Germline loops: CDR1 SNHLY, CDR2 FYNNEI. The length of the CDR3 is 13 residues. The CDR3 DNA is TGTGCCAGCAGTCTAAGTTGGCCTAGCGGGGAGTACTTC. This encodes CASSLSWPSGEYF.

The rearrangement links TRBV7-9 to TRBJ2-7, with 8 bases fitting TRBD1. V lost 10 bases to trimming and J lost 3 bases; unmatched junction nucleotides: 5. Germline CDR1 SEHNR, CDR2 FQNEAQ (reference sequence). The CDR3 covers 12 residues. DNA of the CDR3: TGTGCCACGGACAGGGACGACTACGAGCAGTACTTC. It yields the protein CATDRDDYEQYF.

The gene calls are TRBV15 and TRBJ2-3, with TRBD2 identical over 11 bases. The CDR3 totals 16 residues. From germline, CDR1 is LNHNV and CDR2 YYDKDF (reference sequence). V trimming: 3 bases; J trimming: 5 bases; junction bases outside the gene matches: 7. CDR3 amino acids: CATSRLLAGGLDTQYF. CDR3 bases: TGTGCCACCAGCAGGCTTTTAGCGGGAGGGCTAGATACGCAGTATTTT.

The chain uses TRBV19 and TRBJ2-7, with D tentatively TRBD2 (6 bases). The CDR3 is 14 amino acids. Looked up from germline, CDR1 is LNHDA and CDR2 is SQIVND (reference sequence). Trimming stripped 5 bases from V and 3 bases from J, with 14 bases between. The chain's CDR3 is CASSSWAGNYEQYF. CDR3 nucleotide sequence: TGTGCCAGTAGTTCATGGGCGGGAAACTACGAGCAGTACTTC.

In its sample, this clone was seen a few times. The CDR3 spells CASSPSTRGNTEAFF. CDR3 in DNA: TGTGCCAGCAGCCCATCCACCAGGGGGAACACTGAAGCTTTCTTT. The chain couples TRBV7-9 to TRBJ1-1; tentatively, D is TRBD1 (6 bases). V shed 5 bases and J shed 1 base, with 14 bases lying between them. CDR1 SEHNR and CDR2 FQNEAQ come from the germline V gene (reference sequence). The CDR3 consists of 15 residues.

The rearrangement uses TRBV5-4 and TRBJ1-2; 11 nucleotides agree with TRBD1. Germline CDR1 and CDR2: SGHNT and YYREEE (reference sequence). The junction had 3 bases not matched to a gene; V was cut back by 4 bases and J by 1 base. This CDR3 region has 15 residues. In DNA form, the CDR3 reads TGTGCCAGCAGCCCGGGACAGGGGGTTAACTATGGCTACACCTTC. It specifies CASSPGQGVNYGYTF. The whole variable domain, filled in from reference TRBV5-4 and TRBJ1-2, reads ETGVTQSPTHLIKTRGQQVTLRCSSQSGHNTVSWYQQALGQGPQFIFQYYREEENGRGNFPPRFSGLQFPNYSSELNVNALELDDSALYLCASSPGQGVNYGYTFGSGTRLTVV.

By proportion, this clone is medium-sized (0.01 to 0.1%). The gene calls are TRBV19 and TRBJ1-1; weak D call: TRBD1 (5 bases). The germline V and J ends were trimmed by 9 bases and 6 bases, with 23 bases remaining between them. This CDR3 comprises 15 residues. Germline V gene lookup returns CDR1 LNHDA and CDR2 SQIVND (reference sequence). This chain's CDR3 is CASHGAEVHLPEAFF. The CDR3 coding sequence is TGTGCCAGCCATGGGGCCGAAGTACACCTCCCTGAAGCTTTCTTT.

This sequence joins TRBV7-9 and TRBJ2-7; 7 bases agree with TRBD1. The CDR3 length is 13 residues. The V and J ends lost 5 bases and 2 bases, in that order; junction bases with no gene match: 3. The germline V gene encodes CDR1 SEHNR and CDR2 FQNEAQ (reference sequence). The CDR3 sequence is CASSPDRTYEQYF. CDR3 DNA: TGTGCCAGCAGCCCGGACAGGACCTACGAGCAGTACTTC.

This chain links TRBV6-5 with TRBJ2-7, with D possibly being TRBD1 (6 bases). From germline, CDR1 is MNHEY and CDR2 SVGAGI. The CDR3 length is 15 residues. Trimming took off 2 bases at V and 2 bases at J, with 13 bases between the two ends. Here the CDR3 reads CASSYGTGTPYEQYF. CDR3 nucleotides: TGTGCCAGCAGTTACGGTACAGGGACCCCCTACGAGCAGTACTTC.